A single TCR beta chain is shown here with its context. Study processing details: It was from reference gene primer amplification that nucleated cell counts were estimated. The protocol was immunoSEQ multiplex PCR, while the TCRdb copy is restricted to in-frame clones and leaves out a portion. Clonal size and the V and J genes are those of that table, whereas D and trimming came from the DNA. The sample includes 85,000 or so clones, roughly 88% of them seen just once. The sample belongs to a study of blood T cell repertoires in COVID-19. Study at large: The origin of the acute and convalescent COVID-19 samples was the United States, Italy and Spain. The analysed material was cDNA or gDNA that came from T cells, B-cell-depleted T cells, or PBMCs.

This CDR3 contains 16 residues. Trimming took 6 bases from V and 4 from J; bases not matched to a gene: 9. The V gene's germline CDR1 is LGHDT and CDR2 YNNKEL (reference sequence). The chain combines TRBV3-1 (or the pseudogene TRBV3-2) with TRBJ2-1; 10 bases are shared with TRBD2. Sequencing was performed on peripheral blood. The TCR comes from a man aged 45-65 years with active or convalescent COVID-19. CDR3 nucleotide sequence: TGTGCCAGCAGTCGCCAACTAGCGGGGTCATACAATGAGCAGTTCTTC. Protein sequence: CASSRQLAGSYNEQFF.